This T cell receptor (beta chain) derives from a study of CXCR3-negative and CXCR3-positive naive CD8 T cells. About the study: Sequencing yielded 120 million to 150 million TRB reads, roughly 1.5 +/- 0.3 million per library.

Study-wide results and caveats: Naive cells that were CXCR3-positive had more hydrophobic TRB CDR3s (compared with CXCR3-negative naive cells). With respect to TRBV-TRBJ usage, naive CXCR3-negative and CXCR3-positive cells were similar; memory differed.

For this clonotype: Its antigen is currently unknown.

Libraries of TRB cDNA were made by 5' RACE and carried UMIs. TCRdb reanalyzed the 5' RACE reads, giving one entry per CDR3 protein sequence and no DNA. The repertoire table contains tens of thousands of distinct CDR3 sequences. The germline V gene encodes CDR1 SGHTA and CDR2 FQGTGA. The CDR3 consists of 14 residues. This clonotype originated in a human donor in good health. Some clones in this sample may be carry-over from other donors' samples. The chain recombines TRBV7-3 with TRBJ2-7; TCRdb outputs TRBD1, but without DNA this stays unchecked. Sequenced sample: naive CXCR3+ CD8+ T cells from blood. Subset meaning: CD45RO-CCR7+CD27+CD95- naive CD8+ T cells expressing CXCR3 (TNR3+). The CDR3 protein is CASSPHGQSYEQYF.